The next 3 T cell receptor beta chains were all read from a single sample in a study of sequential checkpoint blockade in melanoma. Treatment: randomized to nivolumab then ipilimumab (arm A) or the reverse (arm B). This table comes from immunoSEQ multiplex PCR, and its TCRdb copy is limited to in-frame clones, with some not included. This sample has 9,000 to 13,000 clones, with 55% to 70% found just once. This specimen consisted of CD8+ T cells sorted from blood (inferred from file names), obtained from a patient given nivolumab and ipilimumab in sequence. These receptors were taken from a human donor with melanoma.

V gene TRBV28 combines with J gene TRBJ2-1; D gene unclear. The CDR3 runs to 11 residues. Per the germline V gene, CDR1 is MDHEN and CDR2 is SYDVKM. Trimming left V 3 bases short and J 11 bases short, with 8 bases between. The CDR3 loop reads CASSFRGKQFF. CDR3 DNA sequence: TGTGCCAGCAGTTTTCGCGGCAAGCAGTTCTTC.

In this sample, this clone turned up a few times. The CDR3 DNA sequence: TGCGCCAGCAGCCCCCTAGCGGGTTCTTCCTACGAGCAGTACTTC. This translates into CASSPLAGSSYEQYF. This sequence joins TRBV4-3 and TRBJ2-7; 8 nucleotides match TRBD2. Germline CDR1 is LGHNA and CDR2 is YSLEER. With V trimmed by 4 bases and J by 1 base, 6 bases remained unmatched. This CDR3 is built from 15 residues.

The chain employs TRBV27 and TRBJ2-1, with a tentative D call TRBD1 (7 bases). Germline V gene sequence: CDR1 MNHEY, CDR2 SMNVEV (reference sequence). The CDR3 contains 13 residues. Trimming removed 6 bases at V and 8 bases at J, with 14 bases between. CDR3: CASSVQGDYEQFF. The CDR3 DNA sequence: TGTGCCAGCAGCGTGCAGGGGGACTATGAGCAGTTCTTC.